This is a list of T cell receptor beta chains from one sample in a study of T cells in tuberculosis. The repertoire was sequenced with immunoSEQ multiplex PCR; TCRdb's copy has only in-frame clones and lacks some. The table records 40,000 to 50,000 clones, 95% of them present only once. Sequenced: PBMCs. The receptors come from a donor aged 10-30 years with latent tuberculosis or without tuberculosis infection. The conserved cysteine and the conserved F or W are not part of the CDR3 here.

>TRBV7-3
ASGRDSPEAF
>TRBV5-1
ASSIATGNEQF
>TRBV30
AWSAGGNTIY
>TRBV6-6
ASSTSRTGTHEQY
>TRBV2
ASSGTGGQETQY
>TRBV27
ASFLTGYMNTEAF
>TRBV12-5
ASGLMTGAQPQH
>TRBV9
ASSVQGFGTGELF
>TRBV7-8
ASSAARETQY
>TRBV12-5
ASGLIQGEKYSGNTIY
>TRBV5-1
ASSLNRQNSPLH
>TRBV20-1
SAYHSEQY
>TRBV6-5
ASSADRGLFLAF
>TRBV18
ASSPLGTGGEETQY
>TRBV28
ASSSTRQGGSYEQY
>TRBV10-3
AITSGELNQPQH
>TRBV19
ASSGSGGLRNEQF
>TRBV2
ASSERGTTDTIY
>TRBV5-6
ASSLGHPYNEQF
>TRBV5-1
ASSLGGLSDSNQPQH
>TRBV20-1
SAKQGDTQY
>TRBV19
ASSIDKGRGYT
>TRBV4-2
ASSQDPLSRNYGYT
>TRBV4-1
ASSQDGAGGLADTQY
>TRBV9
ASSVGGGPYEQY